This T cell receptor (beta chain) was captured by sequencing in a study of blood T cell repertoires in COVID-19. Across the whole study: Some COVID-19 samples were acute and others convalescent; all came from the United States, Italy and Spain. Sample material is recorded as cDNA or gDNA derived from T cells, B-cell-depleted T cells, or PBMCs.

This CDR3 is 15 amino acids long. Trimming shortened V by 2 bases and J by 8 bases, and 18 bases separated the two germline ends. Per germline, CDR1 SGHAT and CDR2 FQNNGV. The repertoire was sequenced with immunoSEQ multiplex PCR; TCRdb's copy has only in-frame clones and lacks some. The table includes approximately 250,000 clones, approximately 86% detected once. The chain couples TRBV11-2 to TRBJ1-2; no reliable D call. The sequenced sample was peripheral blood. The clonotype comes from a human donor in a cohort sampled during active COVID-19. CDR3 loop: CASSLSSDEGRGYTF. CDR3 coding DNA: TGTGCCAGCAGCTTAAGCTCTGACGAGGGAAGAGGCTACACCTTC.